This T cell receptor (beta chain) was obtained from a study of tumor-infiltrating lymphocytes in localized non-small cell lung cancer. TCRdb's copy holds only in-frame clones and misses some; the assay was immunoSEQ multiplex PCR. The table lists 4,900 or so clones, 66% of them singletons. Trimming removed 6 bases from V and 7 bases from J; junction bases left unmatched: 15. The germline gives CDR1 ENHRY, CDR2 SYGVKD. This CDR3 is built from 17 residues. Study results and limitations: TCR sequencing covered a subset of patients with enough tissue. Recurrence-free survival showed no association with tumor T-cell fraction.

On this clone: Its antigen is unknown.

The sample consisted of lung tumor tissue. This receptor was identified in a human donor with non-small cell lung cancer. The chain links TRBV10-3 to TRBJ2-1; TRBD2 matches at 10 bases. CDR3 nucleotide sequence: TGTGCCATCAGCTGGGGTCTAGCGGGAGAGAGACTAAATGAGCAGTTCTTC. Translated: CAISWGLAGERLNEQFF.